These 22 T cell receptor beta chains were sequenced from one sample in a study of blood T cells in healthy people across ages. Primed by a sample-barcoded 5' primer and a J-beta primer mix, a second PCR proceeded for 7 to 11 cycles. In TCRdb, the 5' RACE reads were re-called with MiXCR into one record per CDR3 protein. The repertoire has 850,000 to 1,000,000 distinct CDR3 sequences, roughly 51% of them found once; the top ten carry 20% to 25%. The specimen was blood. These receptors were collected from an older woman in good health.

This clonotype was seen a few times. This chain links TRBV29-1 with TRBJ1-2, with D tentatively TRBD1 (5 bases). Germline CDR1 and CDR2: SQVTM and ANQGSEA. The CDR3 consists of 12 residues. Trimming stripped 7 bases from V and 5 bases from J, with 14 bases between. CDR3 protein: CSDVGQGYGYTF. CDR3 nucleotide sequence: TGCAGCGACGTGGGGCAGGGTTATGGCTACACCTTC.

The chain's CDR3 is CASSRGGRAGGEQYF. The CDR3 DNA sequence: TGTGCCAGCAGCCGAGGGGGGCGGGCCGGAGGGGAGCAGTACTTC. V and J are TRBV3-1 and TRBJ2-7; tentatively, D is TRBD1 or TRBD2 (6 bases each). Germline V CDR1 and CDR2: LGHDT, YNNKEL (reference sequence). Deletions cut 4 bases from V and 7 bases from J, with 20 bases between. The CDR3 length is 15 residues.

The chain is built from TRBV12-3 or TRBV12-4 and TRBJ2-7, with TRBD1 matching over 7 bases. This CDR3 is 15 amino acids long. The ends lost 7 bases at V and 2 bases at J; junction bases unmatched: 11. CDR3 in amino acids: CASTLGDRATYEQYF. The CDR3 DNA reads TGTGCCAGCACCCTGGGAGACAGGGCCACCTACGAGCAGTACTTC.

The V call is TRBV29-1, the J call TRBJ2-5; TRBD1 or TRBD2 may be the D gene (6 bases each). The DNA end favors TRBJ2-7, so the J call may be wrong. Germline V gene lookup returns CDR1 SQVTM and CDR2 ANQGSEA. This CDR3 comprises 16 residues. The CDR3 is CSVRGGLEEGLYEQYF. Written as DNA, the CDR3 is TGCAGCGTTAGAGGGGGATTGGAGGAGGGACTCTACGAGCAGTACTTC.

The CDR3, as DNA: TGTGCCAGCAGCAAATCCCGGGGGAGTGACACAGATACGCAGTATTTT. Translation gives CASSKSRGSDTDTQYF. The rearrangement uses TRBV21-1 and TRBJ2-3; TRBD1, the table's D call, lacks a check against the DNA. TRBV21-1 is termed a pseudogene. CDR3 size: 16 residues.

The chain has TRBV7-9 and TRBJ2-1, with TRBD2 identical over 7 bases. The length of the CDR3 is 15 residues. V trimming: 2 bases; J trimming: 7 bases; junction bases outside the gene matches: 8. Germline CDR1 is SEHNR and CDR2 is FQNEAQ (reference sequence). The CDR3 reads CASSLTAGAGNEQFF. The DNA for the CDR3 is TGTGCCAGCAGCTTAACTGCGGGAGCGGGGAATGAGCAGTTCTTC.

This clonotype turned up a few times. The chain is built from TRBV11-2 and TRBJ2-5; perhaps TRBD1 as D (6 bases). The J call may be faulty, since TRBJ2-7 better matches the DNA end. The CDR3 loop spans 16 amino acids. CDR1 and CDR2 (germline): SGHAT, FQNNGV. The DNA for the CDR3 is TGTGCCAGCAGGGGACACTCAGTAGGGTCTCTGGACGAGCAGTACTTC. Residues: CASRGHSVGSLDEQYF.

The chain combines TRBV14 with TRBJ2-5; 12 positions match TRBD1. The CDR3 has 16 residues. V lost 4 bases, J lost 5 bases, and 8 bases stayed unmatched. Per germline, CDR1 SGHDN and CDR2 FVKESK. In nucleotides, the CDR3 is TGTGCCAGCAGCCGACAGGGGACAGGGGGCATGGAGACCCAGTACTTC. This encodes CASSRQGTGGMETQYF. The full variable domain, in which reference TRBV14 and TRBJ2-5 provide the parts outside the CDR3, is EAGVTQFPSHSVIEKGQTVTLRCDPISGHDNLYWYRRVMGKEIKFLLHFVKESKQDESGMPNNRFLAERTGGTYSTLKVQPAELEDSGVYFCASSRQGTGGMETQYFGPGTRLLVL.

The chain has TRBV7-2 and TRBJ2-1, with D possibly TRBD1 on 6 matching bases. V was clipped by 6 bases and J by 5 bases, with 17 bases between them. The CDR3 runs to 15 residues. In germline, CDR1 is SGHTA, CDR2 FQGNSA. The chain's CDR3 is CASSRRGQGNNEQFF. CDR3 coding DNA: TGTGCCAGCAGTCGTCGTGGGCAGGGGAACAATGAGCAGTTCTTC.

The chain employs TRBV3-1 and TRBJ2-1, with D unresolved. The V gene lost 0 bases and the J gene lost 4 bases, with 13 bases spanning the gap. Germline values: CDR1 LGHDT, CDR2 YNNKEL (reference sequence). There are 16 residues in the CDR3. The CDR3 sequence is CASSQDLTRSYNEQFF. In nucleotides, the CDR3 is TGTGCCAGCAGCCAAGATCTTACCCGCTCGTACAATGAGCAGTTCTTC.

This chain links TRBV28 with TRBJ2-1, with D perhaps TRBD1 or TRBD2 (6 bases each). CDR1 MDHEN and CDR2 SYDVKM come from the germline V gene. CDR3 length: 17 residues. V dropped 6 bases and J dropped 5 bases, with 23 bases sitting between them. CDR3 sequence reads: CASRRFWGASANNEQFF. DNA of the CDR3: TGTGCCAGCAGAAGGTTCTGGGGGGCTAGCGCCAACAATGAGCAGTTCTTC.

This sequence joins TRBV24-1 and TRBJ2-4, with D hard to call. Per the germline V gene, CDR1 is KGHDR and CDR2 is SFDVKD. This CDR3 has 15 amino acids. Trimming stripped 3 bases from V and 8 bases from J, with 16 bases between. The CDR3 DNA reads as TGTGCCACCAGTGATAGGGCAGACCTCCAGGACATTCAGTACTTC. It codes for CATSDRADLQDIQYF.

The CDR3 sequence: CASSLNGQGTTPLHF. CDR3 DNA sequence: TGTGCCAGCAGCTTAAATGGACAGGGGACAACACCCCTCCACTTT. The V and J genes are TRBV7-2 and TRBJ1-6; 9 bases are a match to TRBD1. This CDR3 is built from 15 residues. The V gene end was trimmed by 2 bases and the J gene end by 11 bases; junction bases not matched to a gene: 7. Looked up from germline, CDR1 is SGHTA and CDR2 is FQGNSA.

This clonotype came up a few times. The gene calls are TRBV28 and TRBJ2-3, with 8 positions matching TRBD2. With V trimmed by 8 bases and J by 6 bases, 25 bases remained unmatched. Germline values: CDR1 MDHEN, CDR2 SYDVKM. The CDR3 totals 19 residues. In nucleotides, the CDR3 is TGTGCCAGCGGGTCATGGTTCAGTCTAGCGGGTCCCACTGGGGATACGCAGTATTTT. Its protein is CASGSWFSLAGPTGDTQYF.

The V call is TRBV20-1, the J call TRBJ2-3; D is unclear. Looked up from germline, CDR1 is DFQATT and CDR2 is SNEGSKA (reference sequence). The germline V and J ends were trimmed by 4 bases and 4 bases, with 15 bases remaining between them. CDR3 size: 14 residues. CDR3 sequence (DNA): TGCAGTGCTAACCCCTCTGTGTCCCCAGATACGCAGTATTTT. Protein product: CSANPSVSPDTQYF.

This chain links TRBV9 with TRBJ2-7; 14 bases are shared with TRBD2. This CDR3 comprises 16 residues. V gave up 4 bases and J gave up 5 bases; unmatched junction bases: 8. Germline V CDR1 and CDR2: SGDLS, YYNGEE. CDR3 amino acids: CASSKGTSGSFHEQYF. DNA for the CDR3: TGTGCCAGCAGCAAGGGGACTAGCGGGAGTTTCCACGAGCAGTACTTC. The variable domain in full, with the rest retrieved from reference TRBV9 and TRBJ2-7, is DSGVTQTPKHLITATGQRVTLRCSPRSGDLSVYWYQQSLDQGLQFLIQYYNGEERAKGNILERFSAQQFPDLHSELNLSSLELGDSALYFCASSKGTSGSFHEQYFGPGTRLTVT.

The V and J genes are TRBV9 and TRBJ1-1; tentatively, D is TRBD1 (5 bases). This CDR3 has 11 amino acids. Germline V CDR1 and CDR2: SGDLS, YYNGEE. Trimming cost V 10 bases and J 3 bases, with 10 bases left between them. The CDR3 loop is CASPRDTEAFF. In DNA, the CDR3 is TGTGCCTCCCCCAGGGACACTGAAGCTTTCTTT.

The chain couples TRBV5-1 to TRBJ2-1; D might be TRBD1 (6 bases). The CDR3 runs to 16 residues. Germline CDR1 is SGHRS and CDR2 is YFSETQ. Trimming stripped 0 bases from V and 0 bases from J, with 10 bases between. The CDR3 sequence is CASSLAGTNSYNEQFF. The CDR3 DNA reads as TGCGCCAGCAGCTTGGCCGGGACAAACTCCTACAATGAGCAGTTCTTC.

This clonotype was counted only a few times. V and J are TRBV7-2 and TRBJ2-7; D not certain. Trimming removed 4 bases at V and 6 bases at J, with 13 bases between. The germline V gene has CDR1 SGHTA and CDR2 FQGNSA. The CDR3 totals 13 residues. CDR3 DNA: TGTGCCAGCAGCTCGATCGGCGGAAGCGAGCAGTACTTC. Its translation: CASSSIGGSEQYF.

In this sample, this clonotype turned up a few times. This sequence joins TRBV7-2 and TRBJ2-7, with D possibly TRBD1 on 7 matching bases. In germline, CDR1 is SGHTA, CDR2 FQGNSA. The length of the CDR3 is 17 residues. The germline V and J ends were trimmed by 6 bases and 3 bases, with 24 bases remaining between them. The CDR3 loop reads CASSSRLDRARYYEQYF. The DNA for the CDR3 is TGTGCCAGCAGTTCAAGACTAGACAGGGCCCGTTACTACGAGCAGTACTTC. Full variable domain (missing parts from reference TRBV7-2 and TRBJ2-7): GAGVSQSPSNKVTEKGKDVELRCDPISGHTALYWYRQSLGQGLEFLIYFQGNSAPDKSGLPSDRFSAERTGGSVSTLTIQRTQQEDSAVYLCASSSRLDRARYYEQYFGPGTRLTVT.

The chain links TRBV28 to TRBJ2-5, with a possible D match to TRBD2 (5 bases). CDR1 and CDR2 from the germline V gene are MDHEN and SYDVKM. Between the trimmed V and J ends, which lost 5 bases and 4 bases, there was a span of 14 bases. The CDR3 has 14 residues. In DNA, the CDR3 is TGTGCCAGCAGTAAGTCAGCCGGAGGAGAGACCCAGTACTTC. Translated: CASSKSAGGETQYF.

DNA of the CDR3: TGTGCCAGCAGAAGGGACAGTTACAATGAGCAGTTCTTC. This translates into CASRRDSYNEQFF. This rearrangement joins TRBV5-5 to TRBJ2-1, with 7 bases matching TRBD1. The V and J ends lost 5 bases and 4 bases, in that order; junction bases with no gene match: 3. This CDR3 comprises 13 residues. Germline V CDR1 and CDR2: SGHKS, YYEKEE (reference sequence). The full variable domain, rest sourced from reference TRBV5-5 and TRBJ2-1, is DAGVTQSPTHLIKTRGQQVTLRCSPISGHKSVSWYQQVLGQGPQFIFQYYEKEERGRGNFPDRFSARQFPNYSSELNVNALLLGDSALYLCASRRDSYNEQFFGPGTRLTVL.